The sequence of this T cell receptor beta chain was determined in a study of Graves' ophthalmopathy and Graves' hyperthyroidism. Every ophthalmopathy donor presented moderate-to-severe activity, CAS ≥3, NOSPECS ≥4 and duration under 3 months. RNA transcripts served as template for amplifying TCR beta CDR3 sequences. First-round RT-PCR relied on HTBI primers, and a second-round multiplex PCR came next. TCRdb itself ran the multiplex PCR reads through MiXCR, one entry per CDR3 protein. The sample shows roughly 400,000 distinct CDR3 sequences, 15% to 20% of them seen only once. Germline loops: CDR1 MNHNS, CDR2 SASEGT. The CDR3 is 14 residues long. With 7 bases removed from V and 2 bases from J, the gap between germline ends came to 14 bases. Notes on this clonotype: The antigen is undetermined.

Notes on the study in general: Most expanded thyroid clonotypes above 0.001 frequency also appeared in blood.

This TCR was recovered from a woman between 18 and 29 years old with Graves' ophthalmopathy. Sequencing used peripheral blood. The chain recombines TRBV6-1 with TRBJ2-5; TRBD1 might be the D (5 bases). The DNA for the CDR3 is TGTGCCAGCAACCTCAGACAGTTACAAGAGACCCAGTACTTC. It translates to CASNLRQLQETQYF.